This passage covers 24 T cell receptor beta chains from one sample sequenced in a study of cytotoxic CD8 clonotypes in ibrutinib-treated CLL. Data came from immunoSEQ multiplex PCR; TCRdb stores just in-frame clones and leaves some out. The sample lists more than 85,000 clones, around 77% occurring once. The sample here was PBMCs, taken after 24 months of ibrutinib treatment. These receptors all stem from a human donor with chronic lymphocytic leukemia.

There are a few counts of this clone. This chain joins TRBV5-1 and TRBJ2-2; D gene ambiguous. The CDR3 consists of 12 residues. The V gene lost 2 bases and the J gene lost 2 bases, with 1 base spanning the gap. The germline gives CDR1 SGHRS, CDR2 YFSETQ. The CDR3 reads CASSFNTGELFF. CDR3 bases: TGCGCCAGCAGCTTTAACACCGGGGAGCTGTTTTTT.

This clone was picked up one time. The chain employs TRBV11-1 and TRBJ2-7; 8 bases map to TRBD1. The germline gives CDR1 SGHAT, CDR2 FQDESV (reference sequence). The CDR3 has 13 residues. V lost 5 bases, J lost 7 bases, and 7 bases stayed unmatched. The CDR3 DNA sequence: TGTGCCAGCAGCCCGGGACAGGCGATGGAGCAGTACTTC. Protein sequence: CASSPGQAMEQYF.

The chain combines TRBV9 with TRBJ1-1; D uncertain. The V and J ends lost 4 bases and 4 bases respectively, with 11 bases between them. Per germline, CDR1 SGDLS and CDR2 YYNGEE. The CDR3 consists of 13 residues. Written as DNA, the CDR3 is TGTGCCAGCAGCACCCAGACGGGCACTGAAGCTTTCTTT. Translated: CASSTQTGTEAFF.

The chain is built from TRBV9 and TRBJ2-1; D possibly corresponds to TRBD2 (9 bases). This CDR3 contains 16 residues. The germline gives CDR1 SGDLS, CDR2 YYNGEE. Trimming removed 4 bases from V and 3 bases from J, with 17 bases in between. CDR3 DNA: TGTGCCAGCAGCCCAGGGGGCGGGGGGGTCTACAATGAGCAGTTCTTC. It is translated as CASSPGGGGVYNEQFF.

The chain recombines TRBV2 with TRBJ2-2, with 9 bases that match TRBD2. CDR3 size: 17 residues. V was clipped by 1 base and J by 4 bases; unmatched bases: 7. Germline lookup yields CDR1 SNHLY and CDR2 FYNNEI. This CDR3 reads CASSEDLSGSGTGELFF. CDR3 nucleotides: TGTGCCAGCAGTGAAGATCTTAGCGGGAGTGGCACCGGGGAGCTGTTTTTT.

The CDR3 region is CASSTQGAGQPQHF. CDR3 bases: TGTGCCAGTAGTACCCAGGGGGCAGGTCAGCCCCAGCATTTT. This sequence joins TRBV19 and TRBJ1-5; 8 nucleotides line up with TRBD1. This CDR3 region has 14 residues. V lost 4 bases, J lost 6 bases, and 5 bases stayed unmatched. Per germline, CDR1 LNHDA and CDR2 SQIVND (reference sequence).

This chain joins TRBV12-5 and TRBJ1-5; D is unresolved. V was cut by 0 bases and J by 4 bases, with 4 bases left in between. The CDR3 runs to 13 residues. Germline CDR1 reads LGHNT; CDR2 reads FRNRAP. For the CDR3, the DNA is TGTGCTAGTGGTTTGGTAAGGAATCAGCCCCAGCATTTT. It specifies CASGLVRNQPQHF.

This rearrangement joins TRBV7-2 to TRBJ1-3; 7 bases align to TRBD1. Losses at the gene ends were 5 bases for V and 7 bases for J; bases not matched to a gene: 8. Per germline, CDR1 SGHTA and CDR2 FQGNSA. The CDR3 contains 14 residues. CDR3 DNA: TGTGCCAGCAGCAGCAGACAGGGTATGAACACCATATATTTT. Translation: CASSSRQGMNTIYF.

The CDR3 reads CATSSDRQGSGQPQHF. DNA for the CDR3: TGTGCCACCAGCAGCGATAGACAGGGGTCGGGTCAGCCCCAGCATTTT. The chain couples TRBV15 to TRBJ1-5; 8 bases line up with TRBD1. Per germline, CDR1 LNHNV and CDR2 YYDKDF (reference sequence). Trimming took 3 bases from V and 6 from J; bases not matched to a gene: 10. The CDR3 has 16 residues. The full variable domain, completed using reference TRBV15 and TRBJ1-5, is DAMVIQNPRYQVTQFGKPVTLSCSQTLNHNVMYWYQQKSSQAPKLLFHYYDKDFNNEADTPDNFQSRRPNTSFCFLDIRSPGLGDTAMYLCATSSDRQGSGQPQHFGDGTRLSIL.

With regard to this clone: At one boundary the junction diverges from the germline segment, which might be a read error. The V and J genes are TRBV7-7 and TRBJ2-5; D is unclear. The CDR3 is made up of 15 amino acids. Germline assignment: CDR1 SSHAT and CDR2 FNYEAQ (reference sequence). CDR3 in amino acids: CASSLFPGPLETQYF. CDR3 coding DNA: TGTGCTAGCAGCTTGTTTCCTGGGCCTCTCGAGACCCAGTACTTC.

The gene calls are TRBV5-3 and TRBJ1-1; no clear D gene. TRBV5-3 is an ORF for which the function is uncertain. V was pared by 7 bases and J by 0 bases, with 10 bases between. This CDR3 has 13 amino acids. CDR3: CARGWEMNTEAFF. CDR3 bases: TGTGCCAGAGGGTGGGAGATGAACACTGAAGCTTTCTTT.

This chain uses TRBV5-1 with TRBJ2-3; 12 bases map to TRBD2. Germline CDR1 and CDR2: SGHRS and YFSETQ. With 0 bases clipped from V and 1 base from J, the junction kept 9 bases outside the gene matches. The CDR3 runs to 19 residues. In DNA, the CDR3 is TGCGCCAGCAGCTTGGCTAGGACTAGCGGGACCCCTGGCACAGATACGCAGTATTTT. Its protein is CASSLARTSGTPGTDTQYF.

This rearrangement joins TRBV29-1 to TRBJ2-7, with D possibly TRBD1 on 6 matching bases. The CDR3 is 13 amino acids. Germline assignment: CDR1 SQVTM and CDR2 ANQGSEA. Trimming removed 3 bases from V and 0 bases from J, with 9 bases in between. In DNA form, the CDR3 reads TGCAGCGTTGATCCGACAGGCTCCTACGAGCAGTACTTC. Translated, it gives CSVDPTGSYEQYF.

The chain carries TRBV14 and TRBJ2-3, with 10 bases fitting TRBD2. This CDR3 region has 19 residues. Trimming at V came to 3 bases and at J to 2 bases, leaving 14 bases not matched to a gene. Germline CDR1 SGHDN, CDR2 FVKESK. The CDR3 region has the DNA TGTGCCAGCAGCCATCCCCGTCCCGGGACTAGCGATTTCACAGATACGCAGTATTTT. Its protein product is CASSHPRPGTSDFTDTQYF. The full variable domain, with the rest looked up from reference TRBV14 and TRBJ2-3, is EAGVTQFPSHSVIEKGQTVTLRCDPISGHDNLYWYRRVMGKEIKFLLHFVKESKQDESGMPNNRFLAERTGGTYSTLKVQPAELEDSGVYFCASSHPRPGTSDFTDTQYFGPGTRLTVL.

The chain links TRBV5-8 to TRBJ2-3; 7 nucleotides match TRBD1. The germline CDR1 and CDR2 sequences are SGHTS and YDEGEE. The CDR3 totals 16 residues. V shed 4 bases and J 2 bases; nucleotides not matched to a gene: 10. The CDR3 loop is CASSTGDRLATDTQYF. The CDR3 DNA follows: TGTGCCAGCAGCACCGGGGACAGACTCGCCACAGATACGCAGTATTTT.

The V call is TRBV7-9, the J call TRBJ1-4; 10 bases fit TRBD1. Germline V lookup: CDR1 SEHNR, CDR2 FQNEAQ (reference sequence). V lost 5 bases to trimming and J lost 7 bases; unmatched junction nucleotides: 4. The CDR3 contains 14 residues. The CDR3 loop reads CASSPWTGGEKLFF. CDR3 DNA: TGTGCCAGCAGCCCCTGGACAGGGGGTGAAAAACTGTTTTTT. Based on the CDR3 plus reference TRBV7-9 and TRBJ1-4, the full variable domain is DTGVSQNPRHKITKRGQNVTFRCDPISEHNRLYWYRQTLGQGPEFLTYFQNEAQLEKSRLLSDRFSAERPKGSFSTLEIQRTEQGDSAMYLCASSPWTGGEKLFFGSGTQLSVL.

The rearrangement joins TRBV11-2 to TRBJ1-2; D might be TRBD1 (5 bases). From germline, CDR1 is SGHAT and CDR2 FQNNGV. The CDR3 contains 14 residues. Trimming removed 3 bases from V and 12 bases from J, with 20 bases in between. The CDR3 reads CASSFRGTSQDHTF. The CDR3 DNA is TGTGCCAGCAGCTTCCGCGGGACTTCTCAAGATCACACCTTC.

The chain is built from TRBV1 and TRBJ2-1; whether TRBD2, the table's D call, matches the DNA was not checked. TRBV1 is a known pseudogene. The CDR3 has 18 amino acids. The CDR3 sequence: CTSSQDGLAGGPVNEQFF. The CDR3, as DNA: TGCACCAGCAGCCAAGATGGACTAGCGGGAGGCCCTGTAAATGAGCAGTTCTTC.

The DNA of the CDR3 is TGCGCCAGCGGGGCTACGGGAAACACCATATATTTT. Its protein is CASGATGNTIYF. The chain has TRBV10-1 and TRBJ1-3; a possible D gene is TRBD1 (5 bases). V lost 8 bases to trimming and J lost 4 bases, with 9 bases between them. Germline CDR1 and CDR2: WNHNN and SYGVQD (reference sequence). This CDR3 comprises 12 residues.

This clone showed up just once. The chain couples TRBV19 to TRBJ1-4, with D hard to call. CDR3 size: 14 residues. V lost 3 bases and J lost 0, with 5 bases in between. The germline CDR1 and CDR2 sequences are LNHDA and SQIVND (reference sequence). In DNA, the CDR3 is TGTGCCAGTAGTATTTATGCAACTAATGAAAAACTGTTTTTT. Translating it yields CASSIYATNEKLFF.

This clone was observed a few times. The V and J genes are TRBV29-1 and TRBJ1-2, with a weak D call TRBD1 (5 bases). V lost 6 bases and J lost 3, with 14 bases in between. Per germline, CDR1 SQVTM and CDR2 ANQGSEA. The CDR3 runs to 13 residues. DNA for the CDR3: TGCAGCGTCGCGGGGACCTTTGACTATGGCTACACCTTC. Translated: CSVAGTFDYGYTF.

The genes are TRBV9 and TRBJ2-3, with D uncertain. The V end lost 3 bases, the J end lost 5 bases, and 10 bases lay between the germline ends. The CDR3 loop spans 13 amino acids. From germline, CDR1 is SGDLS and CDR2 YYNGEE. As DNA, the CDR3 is TGTGCCAGCAGCGCACAGCCACGAGATACGCAGTATTTT. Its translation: CASSAQPRDTQYF.

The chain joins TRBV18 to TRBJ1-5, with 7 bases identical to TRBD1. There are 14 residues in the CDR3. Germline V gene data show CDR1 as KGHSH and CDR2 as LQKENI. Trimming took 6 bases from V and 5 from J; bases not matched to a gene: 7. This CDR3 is CASSRGQPDQPQHF. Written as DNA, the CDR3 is TGTGCCAGCTCCCGGGGACAGCCAGATCAGCCCCAGCATTTT.

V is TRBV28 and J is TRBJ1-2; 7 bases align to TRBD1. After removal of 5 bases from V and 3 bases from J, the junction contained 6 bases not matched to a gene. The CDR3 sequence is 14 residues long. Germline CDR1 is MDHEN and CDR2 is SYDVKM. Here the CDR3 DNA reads TGTGCCAGCAGTAGGACAGGCCCCTACTATGGCTACACCTTC. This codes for CASSRTGPYYGYTF.